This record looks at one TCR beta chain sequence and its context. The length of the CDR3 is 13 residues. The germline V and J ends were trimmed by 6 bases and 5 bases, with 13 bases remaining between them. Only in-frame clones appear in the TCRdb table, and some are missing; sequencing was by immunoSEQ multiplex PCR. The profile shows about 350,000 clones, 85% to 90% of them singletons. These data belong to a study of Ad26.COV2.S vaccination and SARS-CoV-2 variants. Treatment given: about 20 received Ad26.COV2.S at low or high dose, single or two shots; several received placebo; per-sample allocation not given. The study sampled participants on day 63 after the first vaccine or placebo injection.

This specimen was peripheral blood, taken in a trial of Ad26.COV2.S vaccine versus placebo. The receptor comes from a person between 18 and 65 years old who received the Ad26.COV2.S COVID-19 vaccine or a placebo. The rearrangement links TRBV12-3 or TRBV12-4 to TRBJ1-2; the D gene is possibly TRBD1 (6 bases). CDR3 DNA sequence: TGTGCCAGCAGACCGACAGGCCTGTATGGCTACACCTTC. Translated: CASRPTGLYGYTF.